This TCR beta chain stems from a study of T cell repertoires in cytomegalovirus infection. Study summary: CMV infection plus the matching HLA type was flagged by public TCR beta signatures.

One entry per CDR3 protein, called by TCRdb with MiXCR from the reads. The sample records about 250,000 distinct CDR3 sequences, approximately 6.7% being singletons. This CDR3 comprises 20 residues. In germline, CDR1 is LNHNV, CDR2 YYDKDF (reference sequence). Germline trimming cut 1 base from V and 3 bases from J; bases unmatched to any gene: 18. The table lists this clonotype with many counts. What it binds is unknown. Study-level points and caveats: Within the response measured ex vivo, HLA-C-restricted CMV-specific TCR beta clonotypes were dominant.

The specimen was PBMCs. This receptor was taken from a human donor in good health (CMV status not recorded). Some clones in this sample may be carry-over from other donors' samples. The chain links TRBV15 to TRBJ2-5; 9 bases are a match to TRBD1. This CDR3 is CATSRGILSRGRTGEETQYF. DNA of the CDR3: TGTGCCACCAGCAGAGGCATCCTTTCCCGCGGCCGGACAGGGGAAGAGACCCAGTACTTC. The full variable domain, its missing parts supplied by reference TRBV15 and TRBJ2-5, is DAMVIQNPRYQVTQFGKPVTLSCSQTLNHNVMYWYQQKSSQAPKLLFHYYDKDFNNEADTPDNFQSRRPNTSFCFLDIRSPGLGDTAMYLCATSRGILSRGRTGEETQYFGPGTRLLVL.